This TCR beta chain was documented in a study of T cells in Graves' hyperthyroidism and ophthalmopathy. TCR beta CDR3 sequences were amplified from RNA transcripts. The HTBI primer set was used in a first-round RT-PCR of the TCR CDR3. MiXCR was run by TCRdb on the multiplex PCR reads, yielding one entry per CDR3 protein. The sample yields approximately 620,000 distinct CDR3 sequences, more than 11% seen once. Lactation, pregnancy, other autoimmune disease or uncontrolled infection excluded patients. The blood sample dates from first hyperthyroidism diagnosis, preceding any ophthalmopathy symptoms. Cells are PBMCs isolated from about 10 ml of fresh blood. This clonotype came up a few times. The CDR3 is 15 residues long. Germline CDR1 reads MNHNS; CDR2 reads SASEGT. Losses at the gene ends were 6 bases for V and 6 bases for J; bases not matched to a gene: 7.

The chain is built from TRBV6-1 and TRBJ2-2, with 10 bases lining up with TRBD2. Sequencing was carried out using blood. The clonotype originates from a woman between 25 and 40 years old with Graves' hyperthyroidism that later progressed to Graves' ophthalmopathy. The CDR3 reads CASRTVAGGPGELFF. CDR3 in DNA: TGTGCCAGCAGGACAGTAGCGGGAGGACCCGGGGAGCTGTTTTTT.